Listed below are T cell receptor beta chains from one sample, sequenced in a study of cytomegalovirus exposure and HLA in healthy donors. The table came from immunoSEQ multiplex PCR; TCRdb's copy has only in-frame clones and leaves some out. The top ten hold roughly 0.83% of the sample, which has about 360,000 clones, 80% to 90% seen once. Input material: PBMCs. All receptors derive from a woman between 18 and 29 years old in good health and CMV-seronegative. The CDR3 runs from the conserved cysteine through the conserved F or W. The D gene is left open where the match is weak.

CDR3: CASGRRQDGKNIQYF; J: TRBJ2-4; D: -; V: TRBV6-5
CDR3: CASSQYTGGRNTGELFF; J: TRBJ2-2; D: TRBD2; V: TRBV4-1
CDR3: CASSQVAGSYNEQFF; J: TRBJ2-1; D: TRBD2; V: TRBV4-1
CDR3: CSARKDRDYGYTF; J: TRBJ1-2; D: TRBD1; V: TRBV29-1
CDR3: CAWTLAGSASQFF; J: TRBJ2-1; D: TRBD2; V: TRBV30
CDR3: CASSYSLAGVDEQYF; J: TRBJ2-7; D: TRBD2; V: TRBV6-5
CDR3: CASILRGTSYEQYF; J: TRBJ2-7; D: -; V: TRBV2
CDR3: CASSSGRADYEQYF; J: TRBJ2-7; D: TRBD2; V: TRBV19
CDR3: CSAGGLGVTDTQYF; J: TRBJ2-3; D: -; V: TRBV29-1
CDR3: CSVGLPATDTQYF; J: TRBJ2-3; D: -; V: TRBV29-1
CDR3: CASSLVAGLSTDTQYF; J: TRBJ2-3; D: TRBD2; V: TRBV4-2
CDR3: CASSPTGSYEQYF; J: TRBJ2-7; D: -; V: TRBV4-1
CDR3: CASIGGYEQYF; J: TRBJ2-7; D: TRBD2; V: TRBV6-1
CDR3: CASSLRQGLPYNEQFF; J: TRBJ2-1; D: -; V: TRBV7-3
CDR3: CASSTGAINYGYTF; J: TRBJ1-2; D: TRBD1; V: TRBV6-1
CDR3: CASSPEEFFYGYTF; J: TRBJ1-2; D: -; V: TRBV4-1
CDR3: CSVATENYGYTF; J: TRBJ1-2; D: -; V: TRBV29-1
CDR3: CASSLVPGDSGANVLTF; J: TRBJ2-6; D: -; V: TRBV7-6
CDR3: CASSVTGTNQPQHF; J: TRBJ1-5; D: -; V: TRBV11-2
CDR3: CAWSPGQGIDQPQHF; J: TRBJ1-5; D: TRBD1; V: TRBV30
CDR3: CASRPDRGDQPQHF; J: TRBJ1-5; D: TRBD1; V: TRBV5-1
CDR3: CASSQGASGVEAFF; J: TRBJ1-1; D: -; V: TRBV4-2
CDR3: CASSSDRAQEKLFF; J: TRBJ1-4; D: -; V: TRBV7-9
CDR3: CASSPASGSSYNEQFF; J: TRBJ2-1; D: TRBD2; V: TRBV28
CDR3: CASSEGTGRSQHF; J: TRBJ1-5; D: TRBD1; V: TRBV2
CDR3: CASSPWTVQETQYF; J: TRBJ2-5; D: -; V: TRBV5-1
CDR3: CASNRGDTQYF; J: TRBJ2-3; D: -; V: TRBV2
CDR3: CATLGTVSYEQYF; J: TRBJ2-7; D: TRBD1; V: TRBV28
CDR3: CASSLGTGDEQYF; J: TRBJ2-7; D: TRBD1; V: TRBV5-1
CDR3: CASSSLGDRGSYGYTF; J: TRBJ1-2; D: TRBD1; V: TRBV28
CDR3: CASSMIAGEQFF; J: TRBJ2-1; D: TRBD2; V: TRBV19
CDR3: CASWSWEMGETQYF; J: TRBJ2-5; D: -; V: TRBV5-6
CDR3: CASSQGAGMHEKLFF; J: TRBJ1-4; D: TRBD1; V: TRBV25-1
CDR3: CAWTEQGYGYTF; J: TRBJ1-2; D: -; V: TRBV30
CDR3: CASSALLGIGSFKETQYF; J: TRBJ2-5; D: -; V: TRBV11-2
CDR3: CASSEFSGGRQFF; J: TRBJ2-1; D: TRBD1; V: TRBV25-1
CDR3: CSAVRGGLTEAFF; J: TRBJ1-1; D: -; V: TRBV29-1
CDR3: CASSPRRQGSNEKLFF; J: TRBJ1-4; D: TRBD1; V: TRBV19
CDR3: CASSRQGLNTEAFF; J: TRBJ1-1; D: TRBD1; V: TRBV5-4
CDR3: CASSRPNQPQHF; J: TRBJ1-5; D: -; V: TRBV28
CDR3: CASSESGQRRTEAFF; J: TRBJ1-1; D: -; V: TRBV6-4